The clone carrying this T cell receptor (beta chain) was seen a handful of times. Its antigen remains unidentified. This may stem from a read error, because a much larger clone lies one nucleotide away. The authors ran a second PCR of 7 to 11 cycles using a sample-barcoded 5' primer and a J-beta primer mix. TCRdb passed the 5' RACE reads through MiXCR, listing each CDR3 protein once. The table includes 750,000 to 950,000 distinct CDR3 sequences, 20% to 30% detected once. The entry originates in a study of blood T cells in healthy people across ages. V lost 3 bases to trimming and J lost 2 bases; unmatched junction nucleotides: 1. Germline loops: CDR1 DFQATT, CDR2 SNEGSKA (reference sequence). The CDR3 totals 14 residues. Broader study findings: Higher diversity and more naive CD4+ cells were features of long-lived donors, compared to aged donors.

These data also formed part of another study, on T cells of mothers and their children.

The chain is built from TRBV20-1 and TRBJ2-5; TRBD2 agrees at 12 bases. This receptor was taken from a boy aged 5-17 years in good health. The sequencing sample was made of blood. CDR3 sequence: CSASLAGGQETQYF. CDR3 sequence (DNA): TGCAGTGCTAGCCTAGCGGGGGGGCAAGAGACCCAGTACTTC.